This T cell receptor beta chain was profiled in a study of blood T cell repertoires in COVID-19. About the study: Researchers got acute and convalescent COVID-19 samples from the United States, Italy and Spain. Sources were T cells, B-cell-depleted T cells, or PBMCs; the material itself was cDNA or gDNA.

The data were produced by immunoSEQ multiplex PCR, yet TCRdb's version contains in-frame clones alone and is incomplete. The table lists about 190,000 clones, around 76% of them singletons. Germline V gene lookup returns CDR1 SEHNR and CDR2 FQNEAQ (reference sequence). V was clipped by 0 bases and J by 4 bases; unmatched bases: 3. The CDR3 sequence is 16 residues long. All enrollees were about 18 to 95 years old and from approximately 25 US areas. Donors were grouped by their self-reported clinical history. This chain links TRBV7-9 with TRBJ1-4, with TRBD1 identical over 9 bases. The TCR comes from a woman between 50 and 59 years old with acute COVID-19. Material for sequencing was PBMCs or T cells enriched from blood (not recorded which). Written as DNA, the CDR3 is TGTGCCAGCAGCTTAGCAGGACAGGGGAATAATGAAAAACTGTTTTTT. It codes for CASSLAGQGNNEKLFF.